The 20 T cell receptor beta chains below come from one sample, sequenced in a study of T cell clones after liver transplantation. The repertoire was sequenced with immunoSEQ multiplex PCR; TCRdb's copy has only in-frame clones and lacks some. The sample lists some 80,000 clones, 80% to 85% occurring once. The input for sequencing was CD4+ T cells from blood, taken less than 50 months after liver transplant. These receptors came from a human patient who received a liver transplant. Some of these T cells may belong to the graft donor.

The chain is built from TRBV27 and TRBJ2-4; D gene ambiguous. This CDR3 is built from 11 residues. The germline CDR1 and CDR2 sequences are MNHEY and SMNVEV (reference sequence). The ends were cut back, 5 bases at V and 6 bases at J, with 5 bases in the middle. CDR3 in amino acids: CASSRGNIQYF. For the CDR3, the DNA is TGTGCCAGCAGTAGAGGAAACATTCAGTACTTC.

The V gene is TRBV4-3, the J gene TRBJ2-1; D might be TRBD2 (6 bases). The germline V gene has CDR1 LGHNA and CDR2 YSLEER. V lost 0 bases and J lost 9, with 12 bases in between. The CDR3 extends over 14 amino acids. This chain's CDR3 is CASSQDTSRSEQFF. The DNA for the CDR3 is TGCGCCAGCAGCCAAGACACTAGCAGGAGTGAGCAGTTCTTC.

This clone has a single count. V gene TRBV5-5 combines with J gene TRBJ1-4, with 7 positions matching TRBD1. CDR3 length equals 14 residues. Germline V lookup: CDR1 SGHKS, CDR2 YYEKEE (reference sequence). The V and J ends lost 4 bases and 5 bases, in that order; junction bases with no gene match: 5. CDR3 protein: CASSPGTENEKLFF. The CDR3 DNA follows: TGTGCCAGCAGCCCCGGGACAGAGAATGAAAAACTGTTTTTT.

V is TRBV14 and J is TRBJ1-1; D remains unclear. V lost 2 bases and J lost 1, with 5 bases in between. The V gene's germline CDR1 is SGHDN and CDR2 FVKESK. CDR3 length equals 13 residues. The CDR3 DNA follows: TGTGCCAGCAGCCAATATCAGAACACTGAAGCTTTCTTT. Protein product: CASSQYQNTEAFF.

In nucleotides, the CDR3 is TGTGCCAGCAGCCCAAACTCCGGGGAGGTCAACACAGATACGCAGTATTTT. Residues: CASSPNSGEVNTDTQYF. The chain employs TRBV7-2 and TRBJ2-3; possibly TRBD2 for D (6 bases). This CDR3 is 17 amino acids long. V was pared by 5 bases and J by 2 bases, with 20 bases between. CDR1 SGHTA and CDR2 FQGNSA come from the germline V gene.

The rearrangement joins TRBV18 to TRBJ2-7; D not certain. Germline V gene sequence: CDR1 KGHSH, CDR2 LQKENI. The CDR3 is made up of 13 amino acids. The V end was cut by 4 bases, the J end by 3 bases, with 10 bases between. The DNA for the CDR3 is TGTGCCAGCTCACGTCAAAACAACTACGAGCAGTACTTC. Its translation: CASSRQNNYEQYF.

This clone appeared once. The chain combines TRBV25-1 with TRBJ2-6, with D perhaps TRBD1 (6 bases). Germline V gene data show CDR1 as MGHDK and CDR2 as SYGVNS. Deletions cut 9 bases from V and 0 bases from J, with 21 bases between. The CDR3 totals 18 residues. The CDR3 spells CASSPPVGASSGANVLTF. CDR3 sequence (DNA): TGTGCCAGTAGCCCTCCCGTGGGGGCGAGCTCTGGGGCCAACGTCCTGACTTTC.

The CDR3 DNA is TGTGCCAGCTCACTGAGGGACACCATATATTTT. Protein: CASSLRDTIYF. The chain has TRBV18 and TRBJ1-3; D is uncertain. CDR1 KGHSH and CDR2 LQKENI come from the germline V gene. V was cut by 4 bases and J by 8 bases, with 6 bases left in between. This CDR3 region has 11 residues. Together with reference TRBV18 and TRBJ1-3, the CDR3 gives the full variable domain: NAGVMQNPRHLVRRRGQEARLRCSPMKGHSHVYWYRQLPEEGLKFMVYLQKENIIDESGMPKERFSAEFPKEGPSILRIQQVVRGDSAAYFCASSLRDTIYFGEGSWLTVV.

This rearrangement joins TRBV2 to TRBJ1-4; D gene unclear. The CDR3 has 15 residues. The V gene lost 10 bases and the J gene lost 0 bases, with 15 bases spanning the gap. Per germline, CDR1 SNHLY and CDR2 FYNNEI. This CDR3 is CATRSELSTNEKLFF. The CDR3 DNA follows: TGTGCCACCCGCTCGGAATTATCAACTAATGAAAAACTGTTTTTT.

The chain has TRBV10-3 and TRBJ1-1; no firm D call. Germline V gene sequence: CDR1 ENHRY, CDR2 SYGVKD. The ends were cut back, 4 bases at V and 1 base at J, with 10 bases in the middle. This CDR3 has 14 residues. The CDR3 reads CAISVRDSNTEAFF. CDR3 DNA sequence: TGTGCCATCAGTGTAAGGGATTCGAACACTGAAGCTTTCTTT.

The chain recombines TRBV19 with TRBJ1-1, with D possibly TRBD1 on 6 matching bases. This CDR3 spans 18 amino acids. Trimming stripped 7 bases from V and 4 bases from J, with 28 bases between. Per germline, CDR1 LNHDA and CDR2 SQIVND (reference sequence). The CDR3 loop is CASTIRGMGQGLSTEAFF. In DNA, the CDR3 is TGTGCCAGTACCATTAGGGGGATGGGCCAGGGTTTAAGCACTGAAGCTTTCTTT.

The J gene is TRBJ2-3, the V gene TRBV14, with D unclear. Germline CDR1 is SGHDN and CDR2 is FVKESK. Trimming cost V 4 bases and J 4 bases, with 9 bases left between them. This CDR3 has 13 amino acids. CDR3 in amino acids: CASSLLRADTQYF. CDR3 DNA sequence: TGTGCCAGCAGCCTGCTCCGAGCAGATACGCAGTATTTT.

The V and J genes are TRBV2 and TRBJ2-2; 7 nucleotides align to TRBD1. J lost 7 bases, V lost 8 bases, and 10 bases had no gene match. CDR1 is SNHLY and CDR2 is FYNNEI in the germline V gene. This CDR3 is built from 14 residues. CDR3 in DNA: TGTGCCAGCGGAGACAGGGCGTTTGGCGGGGAGCTGTTTTTT. Protein: CASGDRAFGGELFF.

This clone has only a few counts. The J gene is TRBJ1-5, the V gene TRBV4-2; no definite D call. This CDR3 spans 14 amino acids. V lost 0 bases and J 6 bases, leaving 9 bases between the germline ends. CDR1 is LGHNA, CDR2 YNFKEQ, per germline. The CDR3 loop is CASSQDRGSQPQHF. CDR3 DNA sequence: TGTGCCAGCAGCCAAGACCGGGGAAGTCAGCCCCAGCATTTT.

The chain employs TRBV11-2 and TRBJ2-5; D uncertain. The CDR3 sequence is 18 residues long. V was clipped by 2 bases and J by 3 bases, with 22 bases between them. Germline values: CDR1 SGHAT, CDR2 FQNNGV. CDR3 nucleotides: TGTGCCAGCAGCTTACTTCTAGAAGCGCTCTCGATAAAAGAGACCCAGTACTTC. This translates into CASSLLLEALSIKETQYF.

The rearrangement links TRBV19 to TRBJ1-4, with D possibly being TRBD1 (5 bases). CDR3 length: 17 amino acids. V was clipped by 3 bases and J by 11 bases, with 25 bases between them. Germline V gene data show CDR1 as LNHDA and CDR2 as SQIVND (reference sequence). The chain's CDR3 is CASSILGSEGAFIKLFF. CDR3 in DNA: TGTGCCAGTAGTATCCTGGGATCGGAAGGGGCATTTATCAAACTGTTTTTT.

The chain couples TRBV29-1 to TRBJ1-5; D is undetermined. Trimming cost V 6 bases and J 1 base, with 13 bases left between them. The CDR3 length is 14 residues. The V gene's germline CDR1 is SQVTM and CDR2 ANQGSEA. CDR3 sequence reads: CSVRIGSSNQPQHF. Written as DNA, the CDR3 is TGCAGCGTCCGAATCGGGTCGAGCAATCAGCCCCAGCATTTT.

The J gene is TRBJ2-1, the V gene TRBV9; D might be TRBD2 (5 bases). The CDR3 runs 15 residues. Trimming took off 0 bases at V and 3 bases at J, with 10 bases between the two ends. The V gene's germline CDR1 is SGDLS and CDR2 YYNGEE. The CDR3 spells CASSVGSGNYNEQFF. DNA of the CDR3: TGTGCCAGCAGCGTAGGTTCGGGAAACTACAATGAGCAGTTCTTC.

The J gene is TRBJ1-5, the V gene TRBV19; D call uncertain. V was shortened by 4 bases and J by 4 bases, with 14 bases between the two germline ends. Germline V gene data show CDR1 as LNHDA and CDR2 as SQIVND (reference sequence). The CDR3 is 15 amino acids. The CDR3 coding sequence is TGTGCCAGTAGTACCTATTCCAGCGAGAATCAGCCCCAGCATTTT. Translated, it gives CASSTYSSENQPQHF. The whole variable domain, filled in from reference TRBV19 and TRBJ1-5, reads DGGITQSPKYLFRKEGQNVTLSCEQNLNHDAMYWYRQDPGQGLRLIYYSQIVNDFQKGDIAEGYSVSREKKESFPLTVTSAQKNPTAFYLCASSTYSSENQPQHFGDGTRLSIL.

This rearrangement joins TRBV7-8 to TRBJ2-3; 15 bases agree with TRBD2. This CDR3 comprises 16 residues. With V trimmed by 1 base and J by 11 bases, 7 bases remained unmatched. Germline V gene sequence: CDR1 SGHVS, CDR2 FQNEAQ. CDR3 bases: TGTGCCAGCAGCTTAGGGACTAGCGGGAGGGCCGGTGGGCAGTATTTT. It codes for CASSLGTSGRAGGQYF.